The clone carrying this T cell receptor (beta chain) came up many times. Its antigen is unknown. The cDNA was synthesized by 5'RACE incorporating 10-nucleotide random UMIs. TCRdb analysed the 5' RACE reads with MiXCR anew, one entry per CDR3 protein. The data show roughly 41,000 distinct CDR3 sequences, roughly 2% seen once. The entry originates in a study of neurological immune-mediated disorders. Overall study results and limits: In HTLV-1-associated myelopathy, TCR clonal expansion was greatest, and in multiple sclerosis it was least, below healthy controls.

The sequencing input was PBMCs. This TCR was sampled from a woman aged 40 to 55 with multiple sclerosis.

The CDR3 here is CSAKPQGMGGYTF. The CDR3 bases are TGCAGTGCGAAACCACAGGGGATGGGTGGCTACACCTTC. J is TRBJ1-2 and V is TRBV20-1, with 7 bases lining up with TRBD1. After removal of 6 bases from V and 7 bases from J, the junction contained 11 bases not matched to a gene. The CDR3 spans 13 residues. CDR1 is DFQATT, CDR2 SNEGSKA, per germline (reference sequence).